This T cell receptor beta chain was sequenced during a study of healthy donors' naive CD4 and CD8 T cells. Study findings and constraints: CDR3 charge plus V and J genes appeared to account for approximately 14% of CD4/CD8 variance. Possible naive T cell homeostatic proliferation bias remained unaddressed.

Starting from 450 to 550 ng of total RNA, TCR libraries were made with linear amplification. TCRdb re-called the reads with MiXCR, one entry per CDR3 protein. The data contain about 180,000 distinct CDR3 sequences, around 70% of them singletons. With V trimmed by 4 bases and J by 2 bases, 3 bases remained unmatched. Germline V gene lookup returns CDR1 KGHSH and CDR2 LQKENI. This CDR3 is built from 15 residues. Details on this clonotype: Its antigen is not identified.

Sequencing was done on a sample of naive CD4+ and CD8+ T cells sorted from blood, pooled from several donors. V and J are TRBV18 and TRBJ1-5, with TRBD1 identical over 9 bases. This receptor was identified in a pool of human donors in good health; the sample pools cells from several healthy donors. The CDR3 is CASSLQGARNQPQHF. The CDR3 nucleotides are TGTGCCAGCTCACTACAGGGGGCCCGCAATCAGCCCCAGCATTTT.